This TCR beta chain was identified during a study of shared clonotypes between healthy human individuals. Study findings and constraints: Four donors had roughly 5.2% of their naive CD4 clonotypes in common. Enrolling few donors narrowed the genetic and exposure-history diversity that was represented.

Comments on this clone: Its antigen is unknown.

Evenly divided among several immunoSEQ plates was the genomic DNA of each subset. The protocol was immunoSEQ multiplex PCR, while the TCRdb copy is restricted to in-frame clones and leaves out a portion. The data hold 2 million to 2.5 million clones, with approximately 93% observed a single time. V dropped 1 base and J dropped 2 bases, with 11 bases sitting between them. The CDR3 is 15 amino acids. CDR1 SGHVS and CDR2 FQNEAQ come from the germline V gene. The sequencing input was naive CD4+ T cells from PBMCs. The sample's subset: CD45RA+ positively selected. The TCR sequence derives from a man aged 18 to 35 in good health. Some clones in this sample may be carry-over from other donors' samples. The chain uses TRBV7-8 and TRBJ1-2; no clear D. CDR3 amino acids: CASSLGQVKNYGYTF. The DNA of the CDR3 is TGTGCCAGCAGCTTAGGGCAGGTCAAAAACTATGGCTACACCTTC.